This TCR beta chain appears in the sequencing data of a study of shared clonotypes between healthy human individuals. As to this clone: Within the sample, other DNA sequences also encode this same CDR3.

The V gene's germline CDR1 is KGHSH and CDR2 LQKENI. The CDR3 is 14 residues long. With V trimmed by 6 bases and J by 3 bases, 5 bases remained unmatched. Only in-frame clones appear in the TCRdb table, and some are missing; sequencing was by immunoSEQ multiplex PCR. The sample comprises 2 million to 2.5 million clones, approximately 94% of which are singletons, and 0.1% to 0.15% rests with the top ten. This TCR was recovered from a man in his late teens or twenties in good health. Sequencing was done on a sample of naive CD4+ T cells sorted from blood. Specified subset: CD45RA+ positively selected. The chain links TRBV18 to TRBJ2-3, with TRBD1 matching over 8 bases. In nucleotides, the CDR3 is TGTGCCAGCTCTGGACAGGGTGGTACAGATACGCAGTATTTT. As protein: CASSGQGGTDTQYF.